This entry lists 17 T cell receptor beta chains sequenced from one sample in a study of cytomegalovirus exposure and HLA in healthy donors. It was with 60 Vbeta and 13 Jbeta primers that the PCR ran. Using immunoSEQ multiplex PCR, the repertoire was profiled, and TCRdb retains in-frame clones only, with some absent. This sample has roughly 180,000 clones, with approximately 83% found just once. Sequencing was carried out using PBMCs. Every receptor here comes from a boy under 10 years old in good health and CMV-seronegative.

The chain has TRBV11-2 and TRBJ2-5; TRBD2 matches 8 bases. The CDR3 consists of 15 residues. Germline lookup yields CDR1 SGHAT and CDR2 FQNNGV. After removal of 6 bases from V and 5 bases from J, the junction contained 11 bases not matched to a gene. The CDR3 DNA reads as TGTGCCAGCAGGCGTACCCTCGGGGGGGTGGAGACCCAGTACTTC. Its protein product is CASRRTLGGVETQYF.

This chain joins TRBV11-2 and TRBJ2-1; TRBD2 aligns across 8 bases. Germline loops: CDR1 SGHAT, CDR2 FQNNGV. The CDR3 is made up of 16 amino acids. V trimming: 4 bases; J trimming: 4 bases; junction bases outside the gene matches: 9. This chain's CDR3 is CASSSPGGGNYNEQFF. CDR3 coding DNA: TGTGCCAGCAGCTCACCCGGGGGGGGGAATTACAATGAGCAGTTCTTC.

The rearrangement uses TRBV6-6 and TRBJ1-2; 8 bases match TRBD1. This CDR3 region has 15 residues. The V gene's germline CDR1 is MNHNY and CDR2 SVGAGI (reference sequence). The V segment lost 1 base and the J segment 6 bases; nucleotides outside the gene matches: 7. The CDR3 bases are TGTGCCAGCAGTTACTTACCCCCAGGGGGCGATGGCTACACCTTC. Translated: CASSYLPPGGDGYTF.

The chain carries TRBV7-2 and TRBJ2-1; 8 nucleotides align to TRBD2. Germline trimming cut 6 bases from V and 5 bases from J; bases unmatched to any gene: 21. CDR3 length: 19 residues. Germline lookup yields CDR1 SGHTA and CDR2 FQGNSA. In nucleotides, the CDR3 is TGTGCCAGCAGTCCTCACCTTCGTTTCACGGGAGGGCCAAACAATGAGCAGTTCTTC. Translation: CASSPHLRFTGGPNNEQFF. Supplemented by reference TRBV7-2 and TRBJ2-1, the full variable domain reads GAGVSQSPSNKVTEKGKDVELRCDPISGHTALYWYRQSLGQGLEFLIYFQGNSAPDKSGLPSDRFSAERTGGSVSTLTIQRTQQEDSAVYLCASSPHLRFTGGPNNEQFFGPGTRLTVL.

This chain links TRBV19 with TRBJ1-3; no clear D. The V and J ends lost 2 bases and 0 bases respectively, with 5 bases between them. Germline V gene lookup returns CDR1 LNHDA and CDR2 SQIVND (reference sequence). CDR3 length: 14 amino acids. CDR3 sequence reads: CASSISSSGNTIYF. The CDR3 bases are TGTGCCAGTAGTATATCTTCCTCTGGAAACACCATATATTTT.

CDR3 in amino acids: CASSNGRQGRANYGYTF. DNA for the CDR3: TGTGCCAGTAGTAACGGTCGACAGGGGAGGGCTAACTATGGCTACACCTTC. The chain joins TRBV19 to TRBJ1-2; TRBD1 matches at 8 bases. From germline, CDR1 is LNHDA and CDR2 SQIVND (reference sequence). The CDR3 has 17 residues. Germline trimming cut 4 bases from V and 0 bases from J; bases unmatched to any gene: 10.

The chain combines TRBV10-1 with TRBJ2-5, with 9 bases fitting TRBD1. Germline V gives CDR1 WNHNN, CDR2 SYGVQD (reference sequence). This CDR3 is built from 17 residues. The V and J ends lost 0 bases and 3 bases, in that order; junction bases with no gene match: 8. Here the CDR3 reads CASSESKPGTGKETQYF. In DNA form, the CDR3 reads TGCGCCAGCAGTGAGTCCAAACCCGGGACAGGGAAAGAGACCCAGTACTTC.

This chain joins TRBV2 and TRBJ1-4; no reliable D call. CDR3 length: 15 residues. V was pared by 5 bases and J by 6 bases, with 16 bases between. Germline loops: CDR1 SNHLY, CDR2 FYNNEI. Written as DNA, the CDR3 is TGTGCCAGCAGTCCCTCGAGGGAGTTTCATGAAAAACTGTTTTTT. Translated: CASSPSREFHEKLFF.

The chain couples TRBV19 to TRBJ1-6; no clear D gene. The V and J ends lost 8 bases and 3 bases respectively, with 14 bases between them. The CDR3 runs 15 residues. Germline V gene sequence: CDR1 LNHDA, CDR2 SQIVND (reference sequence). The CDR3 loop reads CASSPEVHYNSPLHF. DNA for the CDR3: TGTGCCAGTTCCCCGGAGGTCCACTATAATTCACCCCTCCACTTT.

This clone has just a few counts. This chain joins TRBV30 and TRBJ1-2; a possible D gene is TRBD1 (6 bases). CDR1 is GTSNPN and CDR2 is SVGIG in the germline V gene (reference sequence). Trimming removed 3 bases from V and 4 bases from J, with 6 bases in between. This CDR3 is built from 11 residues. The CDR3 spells CAWRDSYGYTF. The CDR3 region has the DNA TGTGCCTGGAGGGACAGCTATGGCTACACCTTC.

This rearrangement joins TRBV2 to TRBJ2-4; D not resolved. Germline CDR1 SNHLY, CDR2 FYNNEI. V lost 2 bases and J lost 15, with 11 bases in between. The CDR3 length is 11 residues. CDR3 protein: CASSETQLLYF. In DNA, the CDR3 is TGTGCCAGCAGTGAAACGCAGTTGCTGTACTTC.

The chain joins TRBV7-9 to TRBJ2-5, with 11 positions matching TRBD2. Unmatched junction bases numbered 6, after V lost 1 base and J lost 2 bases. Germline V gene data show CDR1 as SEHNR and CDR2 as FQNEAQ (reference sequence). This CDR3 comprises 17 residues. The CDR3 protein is CASSLVLAGGGQETQYF. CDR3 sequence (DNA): TGTGCCAGCAGCTTAGTTCTAGCGGGAGGTGGGCAAGAGACCCAGTACTTC.

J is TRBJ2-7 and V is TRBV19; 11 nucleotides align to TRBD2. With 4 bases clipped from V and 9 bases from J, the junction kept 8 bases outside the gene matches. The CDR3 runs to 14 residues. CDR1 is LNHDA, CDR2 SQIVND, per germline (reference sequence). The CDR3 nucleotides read TGTGCCAGTAGTAGTTCACTAGCGGGAGAAGCGCAGTACTTC. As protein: CASSSSLAGEAQYF.

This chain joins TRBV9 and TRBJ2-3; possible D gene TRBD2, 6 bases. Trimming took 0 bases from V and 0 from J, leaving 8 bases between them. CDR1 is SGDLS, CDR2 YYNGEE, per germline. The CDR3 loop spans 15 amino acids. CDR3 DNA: TGTGCCAGCAGCGTAGGGGGGGTTAGCACAGATACGCAGTATTTT. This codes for CASSVGGVSTDTQYF.

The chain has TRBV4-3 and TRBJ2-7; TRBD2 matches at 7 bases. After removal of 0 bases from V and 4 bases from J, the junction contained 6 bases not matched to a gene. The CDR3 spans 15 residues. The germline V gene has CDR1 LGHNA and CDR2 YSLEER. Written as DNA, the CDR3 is TGCGCCAGCAGCCAAGATGAGGGCGGGAGTTACGAGCAGTACTTC. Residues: CASSQDEGGSYEQYF.

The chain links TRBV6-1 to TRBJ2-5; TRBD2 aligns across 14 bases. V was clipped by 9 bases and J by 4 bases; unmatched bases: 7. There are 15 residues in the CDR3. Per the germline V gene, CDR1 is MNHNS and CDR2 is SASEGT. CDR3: CASQTSGGGRETQYF. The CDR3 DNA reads TGTGCCAGTCAGACTAGCGGGGGGGGAAGAGAGACCCAGTACTTC.

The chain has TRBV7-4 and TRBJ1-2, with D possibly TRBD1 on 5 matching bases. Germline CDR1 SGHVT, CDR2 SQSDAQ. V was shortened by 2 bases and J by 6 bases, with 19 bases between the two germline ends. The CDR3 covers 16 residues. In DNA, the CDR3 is TGTGCCAGCAGCTTACCCCGTCAGGGTAGAGGTGATGGCTACACCTTC. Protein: CASSLPRQGRGDGYTF.